Listed here are 31 T cell receptor beta chains from one sample, sequenced in a study of OX40 agonist ivuxolimab in advanced cancers. TCRdb's copy holds only in-frame clones and misses some; the assay was immunoSEQ multiplex PCR. The repertoire holds approximately 75,000 clones, with under 95% as singletons. The sequencing here drew on CD4+ or CD8+ T cells sorted from blood, taken in a trial of the OX40 agonist ivuxolimab. The receptors come from an adult with an advanced solid tumor such as melanoma, head and neck, liver or kidney cancer.

The V gene is TRBV28, the J gene TRBJ2-1; the D is unclear. This CDR3 region has 12 residues. The germline V gene encodes CDR1 MDHEN and CDR2 SYDVKM. Trimming left V 4 bases short and J 4 bases short, with 5 bases between. CDR3 protein: CASSYSYNEQFF. The CDR3 nucleotides read TGTGCCAGCAGTTACAGTTACAATGAGCAGTTCTTC.

The CDR3 reads CASSVVGGANEKLFF. CDR3 coding DNA: TGTGCCAGCAGCGTAGTCGGGGGGGCTAATGAAAAACTGTTTTTT. V usage is TRBV9 and J usage is TRBJ1-4; tentatively, D is TRBD1 (5 bases). The germline V and J ends were trimmed by 0 bases and 3 bases, with 9 bases remaining between them. This CDR3 is 15 amino acids long. From germline, CDR1 is SGDLS and CDR2 YYNGEE.

The chain links TRBV7-8 to TRBJ2-1; no clear D. The germline CDR1 and CDR2 sequences are SGHVS and FQNEAQ. The CDR3 spans 14 residues. V was cut by 5 bases and J by 0 bases, with 8 bases left in between. CDR3 bases: TGTGCCAGCAGCCCAACACCCTCCTACAATGAGCAGTTCTTC. Protein: CASSPTPSYNEQFF. Complete variable domain (other parts from reference TRBV7-8 and TRBJ2-1): GAGVSQSPRYKVAKRGQDVALRCDPISGHVSLFWYQQALGQGPEFLTYFQNEAQLDKSGLPSDRFFAERPEGSVSTLKIQRTQQEDSAVYLCASSPTPSYNEQFFGPGTRLTVL.

V is TRBV4-1 and J is TRBJ1-1; D may be TRBD1 (6 bases). The CDR3 contains 14 residues. Trimming removed 0 bases from V and 10 bases from J, with 15 bases in between. The V gene's germline CDR1 is MGHRA and CDR2 YSYEKL. In DNA form, the CDR3 reads TGCGCCAGCAGCCAAGAAAGTGTAGGGGGAGCAGCTTTCTTT. It specifies CASSQESVGGAAFF.

The chain joins TRBV28 to TRBJ2-7, with TRBD1 as a possible D gene (5 bases). Germline-derived CDR1 and CDR2 are MDHEN and SYDVKM. V lost 6 bases and J lost 2, with 14 bases in between. This CDR3 spans 14 amino acids. CDR3 protein: CASRITGETYEQYF. In DNA, the CDR3 is TGTGCCAGCAGGATCACAGGTGAAACCTACGAGCAGTACTTC.

The CDR3 coding sequence is TGTGCCAGCAGTTCGCCCGACAGACGGCCCGAAAAACTGTTTTTT. It translates to CASSSPDRRPEKLFF. The V gene is TRBV28, the J gene TRBJ1-4, with a weak D call TRBD1 (5 bases). CDR3 length: 15 amino acids. Germline loops: CDR1 MDHEN, CDR2 SYDVKM. Trimming cost V 4 bases and J 8 bases, with 17 bases left between them.

Only one count was recorded for this clone. The V gene is TRBV6-4, the J gene TRBJ2-1; D possibly uses TRBD1 or TRBD2 (5 bases each). CDR3 length equals 12 residues. The V gene's germline CDR1 is MRHNA and CDR2 SNTAGT. The V and J ends lost 3 bases and 9 bases respectively, with 9 bases between them. For the CDR3, the DNA is TGTGCCAGCAGTGAGGGGGTTGGTGAGCAGTTCTTC. This encodes CASSEGVGEQFF.

This clone occurred once. The chain couples TRBV9 to TRBJ1-3, with D hard to call. Germline CDR1 reads SGDLS; CDR2 reads YYNGEE. This CDR3 is 15 amino acids long. Between the trimmed V and J ends, which lost 0 bases and 7 bases, there was a span of 14 bases. CDR3 protein: CASSVGPPATNTIYF. In DNA, the CDR3 is TGTGCCAGCAGCGTAGGGCCCCCGGCCACGAACACCATATATTTT.

The gene calls are TRBV19 and TRBJ1-5, with 8 bases fitting TRBD1. In germline, CDR1 is LNHDA, CDR2 SQIVND (reference sequence). The ends lost 5 bases at V and 7 bases at J; junction bases unmatched: 10. This CDR3 comprises 15 residues. The CDR3 loop is CASSPPGQGRQPQHF. The CDR3 coding sequence is TGTGCCAGTAGTCCTCCCGGACAGGGTCGCCAGCCCCAGCATTTT.

V is TRBV7-2 and J is TRBJ2-1; a weak D match, TRBD2 (6 bases). This CDR3 has 16 amino acids. Trimming stripped 0 bases from V and 0 bases from J, with 9 bases between. Looked up from germline, CDR1 is SGHTA and CDR2 is FQGNSA. The chain's CDR3 is CASSLAMTSSYNEQFF. DNA for the CDR3: TGTGCCAGCAGCTTAGCCATGACTAGCTCCTACAATGAGCAGTTCTTC.

This rearrangement joins TRBV6-5 to TRBJ2-7; D remains unclear. The CDR3 extends over 14 amino acids. V lost 6 bases and J lost 3, with 15 bases in between. Germline V gives CDR1 MNHEY, CDR2 SVGAGI. The DNA for the CDR3 is TGTGCCAGCAGGACTGACCCCCGAGGCTACGAGCAGTACTTC. This encodes CASRTDPRGYEQYF.

The V gene is TRBV7-3, the J gene TRBJ2-3, with D possibly being TRBD2 (6 bases). The CDR3 sequence is 15 residues long. The V end was cut by 2 bases, the J end by 0 bases, with 9 bases between. Germline V gene data show CDR1 as SGHTA and CDR2 as FQGTGA. The CDR3 nucleotides are TGTGCCAGCAGCTTAGTTGGGACTAGCACAGATACGCAGTATTTT. Protein sequence: CASSLVGTSTDTQYF.

The gene calls are TRBV2 and TRBJ2-5, with a weak D call TRBD2 (5 bases). The CDR3 consists of 15 residues. V was cut by 4 bases and J by 7 bases, with 19 bases left in between. Germline loops: CDR1 SNHLY, CDR2 FYNNEI. Written as DNA, the CDR3 is TGTGCCAGCAGTGCCCTATCGACGGGAATTGGGACCCAGTACTTC. This translates into CASSALSTGIGTQYF.

This rearrangement joins TRBV28 to TRBJ2-5, with 9 bases matching TRBD2. Germline lookup yields CDR1 MDHEN and CDR2 SYDVKM. This CDR3 spans 15 amino acids. Trimming removed 6 bases from V and 5 bases from J; junction bases left unmatched: 10. CDR3 protein: CASSSSRSGGETQYF. The CDR3 coding sequence is TGTGCCAGCAGCAGTTCACGAAGCGGGGGGGAGACCCAGTACTTC.

The chain joins TRBV5-1 to TRBJ2-7; D is possibly TRBD1 (5 bases). Trimming pared 0 bases from V and 5 bases from J, leaving 9 bases between. The CDR3 spans 13 residues. Germline CDR1 and CDR2: SGHRS and YFSETQ. The DNA of the CDR3 is TGCGCCAGCAGCTTGGGGGGCCCTAACGAGCAGTACTTC. This gives the protein CASSLGGPNEQYF.

This chain links TRBV7-2 with TRBJ2-5; D uncertain. Looked up from germline, CDR1 is SGHTA and CDR2 is FQGNSA. V lost 9 bases to trimming and J lost 5 bases, with 13 bases between them. This CDR3 contains 12 residues. This CDR3 reads CASSPERETQYF. In nucleotides, the CDR3 is TGTGCCAGTAGCCCAGAAAGGGAGACCCAGTACTTC.

The chain carries TRBV6-6 and TRBJ2-1; the D is unclear. V was shortened by 2 bases and J by 5 bases, with 10 bases between the two germline ends. Looked up from germline, CDR1 is MNHNY and CDR2 is SVGAGI (reference sequence). The CDR3 length is 14 residues. The CDR3 reads CASSYGPRNNEQFF. The DNA for the CDR3 is TGTGCCAGCAGTTACGGCCCTAGAAACAATGAGCAGTTCTTC.

This clone has just one count. The chain combines TRBV11-2 with TRBJ2-3, with 8 nucleotides matching TRBD2. V shed 0 bases and J 4 bases; nucleotides not matched to a gene: 6. The CDR3 totals 16 residues. CDR1 is SGHAT and CDR2 is FQNNGV in the germline V gene. In DNA form, the CDR3 reads TGTGCCAGCAGCTTAGATCTTGCGGGGGGTTCAGATACGCAGTATTTT. It encodes CASSLDLAGGSDTQYF.

The J gene is TRBJ2-5, the V gene TRBV11-2, with TRBD1 identical over 10 bases. J was trimmed by 1 base and V by 4 bases; bases with no gene match: 0. Germline CDR1 is SGHAT and CDR2 is FQNNGV. CDR3 length: 14 amino acids. The CDR3 nucleotides are TGTGCCAGCAGCTGGACAGGGGGCCAAGAGACCCAGTACTTC. Its protein product is CASSWTGGQETQYF.

The chain combines TRBV18 with TRBJ1-2, with D possibly matching TRBD1 (5 bases). The CDR3 contains 13 residues. V lost 6 bases, J lost 6 bases, and 14 bases lay in between. Germline V gives CDR1 KGHSH, CDR2 LQKENI. The CDR3 loop is CASSPGTENGYTF. DNA of the CDR3: TGTGCCAGCTCGCCCGGGACGGAGAATGGCTACACCTTC.

This clone has just a few counts. The rearrangement joins TRBV9 to TRBJ2-1; 9 bases match TRBD2. Germline CDR1 and CDR2: SGDLS and YYNGEE. V shed 4 bases and J 5 bases; nucleotides not matched to a gene: 4. The CDR3 has 14 amino acids. CDR3 in amino acids: CASSPTSGNNEQFF. The CDR3 region has the DNA TGTGCCAGCAGCCCGACTAGCGGAAACAATGAGCAGTTCTTC.

This clone is a singleton in its sample. The rearrangement uses TRBV7-3 and TRBJ2-3, with 9 bases identical to TRBD2. The CDR3 has 16 amino acids. CDR1 is SGHTA and CDR2 is FQGTGA in the germline V gene. Germline trimming cut 2 bases from V and 2 bases from J; bases unmatched to any gene: 5. CDR3 nucleotides: TGTGCCAGCAGCTTATCGCCTAGCGGGACCACAGATACGCAGTATTTT. This sequence encodes CASSLSPSGTTDTQYF.

This sequence joins TRBV27 and TRBJ1-6; D is perhaps TRBD1 (5 bases). Germline CDR1 is MNHEY and CDR2 is SMNVEV (reference sequence). Trimming pared 1 base from V and 7 bases from J, leaving 14 bases between. The CDR3 has 16 amino acids. In nucleotides, the CDR3 is TGTGCCAGCAGTTTATTAGGGGACGCAGGGAATTCACCCCTCCACTTT. It translates to CASSLLGDAGNSPLHF.

The chain recombines TRBV19 with TRBJ1-6, with D possibly TRBD1 on 5 matching bases. V lost 4 bases, J lost 9 bases, and 28 bases lay in between. The germline V gene has CDR1 LNHDA and CDR2 SQIVND (reference sequence). The CDR3 loop spans 19 amino acids. The CDR3 sequence: CASSRTKPNWGAKASPLHF. The CDR3 DNA follows: TGTGCCAGTAGTAGGACCAAACCTAATTGGGGCGCAAAGGCTTCACCCCTCCACTTT.

The chain joins TRBV27 to TRBJ2-7, with 8 bases lining up with TRBD1. Germline V lookup: CDR1 MNHEY, CDR2 SMNVEV (reference sequence). V lost 2 bases and J lost 5; bases outside the gene matches: 5. CDR3 length: 14 residues. The CDR3 nucleotides read TGTGCCAGCAGTTTAGGGCAGGGGGCGAACGAGCAGTACTTC. Protein sequence: CASSLGQGANEQYF.

The chain joins TRBV2 to TRBJ2-2; 9 bases are shared with TRBD1. The J segment lost 3 bases and the V segment lost 5 bases, leaving 4 bases of the junction unmatched. The CDR3 runs to 15 residues. Germline assignment: CDR1 SNHLY and CDR2 FYNNEI. CDR3 in DNA: TGTGCCAGCAGTACACAGGGGGCGGACACCGGGGAGCTGTTTTTT. Residues: CASSTQGADTGELFF. The full variable domain, with the rest looked up from reference TRBV2 and TRBJ2-2, is EPEVTQTPSHQVTQMGQEVILRCVPISNHLYFYWYRQILGQKVEFLVSFYNNEISEKSEIFDDQFSVERPDGSNFTLKIRSTKLEDSAMYFCASSTQGADTGELFFGEGSRLTVL.

The chain links TRBV10-2 to TRBJ2-3; weak D call: TRBD1 (5 bases). Germline loops: CDR1 WSHSY, CDR2 SAAADI. V was cut by 6 bases and J by 2 bases, with 12 bases left in between. The CDR3 contains 14 residues. CDR3: CASRRQNPTDTQYF. DNA for the CDR3: TGCGCCAGCAGAAGACAGAACCCCACAGATACGCAGTATTTT.

This clone was found once. V usage is TRBV5-1 and J usage is TRBJ2-3; possible D gene TRBD2, 5 bases. Trimming cost V 1 base and J 2 bases, with 11 bases left between them. The CDR3 is 15 amino acids. CDR1 SGHRS and CDR2 YFSETQ come from the germline V gene. CDR3 nucleotides: TGCGCCAGCAGCTTGTCACAGCGGTTCACAGATACGCAGTATTTT. This translates into CASSLSQRFTDTQYF.

This clone was detected only once. The chain combines TRBV6-6 with TRBJ2-5; D unclear. The CDR3 runs to 12 residues. The V gene lost 0 bases and the J gene lost 5 bases, with 4 bases spanning the gap. Germline CDR1 MNHNY, CDR2 SVGAGI (reference sequence). The CDR3 is CASSYSRETQYF. The CDR3 nucleotides are TGTGCCAGCAGTTACTCGAGGGAGACCCAGTACTTC.

The CDR3 DNA reads TGCGCCAGCAGCTCCCGGACTAGCGGGGAGACCCAGTACTTC. Translation: CASSSRTSGETQYF. The rearrangement uses TRBV5-1 and TRBJ2-5, with TRBD2 matching 11 bases. This CDR3 spans 14 amino acids. The J segment lost 5 bases and the V segment lost 3 bases, leaving 3 bases of the junction unmatched. In germline, CDR1 is SGHRS, CDR2 YFSETQ.

The V and J genes are TRBV5-5 and TRBJ2-7, with 9 bases fitting TRBD1. This CDR3 contains 15 residues. Germline lookup yields CDR1 SGHKS and CDR2 YYEKEE (reference sequence). V was clipped by 4 bases and J by 1 base; unmatched bases: 6. CDR3 in DNA: TGTGCCAGCAGCCCCGGACAGGGGTGGTCCTACGAGCAGTACTTC. This codes for CASSPGQGWSYEQYF.